This T cell receptor (beta chain) was found in a study of shared clonotypes between healthy human individuals. Study conclusions and caveats: A limitation of the genetic and exposure-history diversity represented arose from few donors.

A word on this clone: What it binds is unknown.

The donors were all Caucasian adults (living in Nashville, Tennessee). Here immunoSEQ multiplex PCR was the method, and the copy in TCRdb shows in-frame clones only, minus some. The sample lists about half a million clones, 79% occurring once. The CDR3 loop spans 15 amino acids. CDR1 and CDR2 (germline): LNHNV, YYDKDF (reference sequence). V dropped 2 bases and J dropped 1; count of bases not matched to a gene: 3. The receptor's source is a woman in her 40s in good health. Some clones in this sample may be carry-over from other donors' samples. Sequencing input: PBMCs. The chain has TRBV15 and TRBJ2-5, with 8 bases identical to TRBD1. The CDR3 reads CATSRPTGGQETQYF. Here the CDR3 DNA reads TGTGCCACCAGCAGACCTACAGGGGGCCAAGAGACCCAGTACTTC.